This T cell receptor beta chain comes out of a study of molecular identifiers for immune sequencing clone quantification. The use of previously described methods and listed TCR primers produced the bulk TCR libraries. A single record per CDR3 protein comes from TCRdb applying MiXCR to the PCR reads. The sample has approximately 59,000 distinct CDR3 sequences; approximately 17% are singletons. This clonotype was counted a few times. Its cognate antigen is unknown. Trimming left V 2 bases short and J 1 base short, with 6 bases between. The germline V gene encodes CDR1 SGHAT and CDR2 FQNNGV. The CDR3 contains 13 residues. Notes on the study in general: Naive cells had under 1% of molecules in clones above 20 RNA copies, effectors over 99%.

This receptor was taken from a human donor in good health. Some libraries in this study had Jurkat cell RNA spiked in. J is TRBJ2-7 and V is TRBV11-2, with D uncertain. The specimen sequenced was naive CD8+ T cells from blood, with Jurkat cell RNA spiked in. Indicated subset: FACS-sorted CD8+CD4-CCR7+CD45RA+ naive T cells. The CDR3 coding sequence is TGTGCCAGCAGCTTATTGGTTTCCTACGAGCAGTACTTC. Protein: CASSLLVSYEQYF. The variable domain in full, completed from reference TRBV11-2 and TRBJ2-7, reads EAGVAQSPRYKIIEKRQSVAFWCNPISGHATLYWYQQILGQGPKLLIQFQNNGVVDDSQLPKDRFSAERLKGVDSTLKIQPAKLEDSAVYLCASSLLVSYEQYFGPGTRLTVT.